These 26 T cell receptor beta chains were all obtained from the same sample, sequenced in a study of CD8 T cells in Susac syndrome. Reverse transcription of roughly 0.5 to 1 ug RNA was carried out with random hexamers. TCRdb independently ran MiXCR on the immunoSEQ multiplex PCR reads; one entry per CDR3 protein. Of around 56,000 distinct CDR3 sequences detected, approximately 94% appear once; the ten largest clones hold 0.15% to 0.2%. Source material: CD8+ T cells from PBMCs. The receptors were gathered from a human donor in good health.

The rearrangement links TRBV5-1 to TRBJ2-6, with TRBD1 matching over 12 bases. The germline CDR1 and CDR2 sequences are SGHRS and YFSETQ. After removal of 1 base from V and 4 bases from J, the junction contained 6 bases not matched to a gene. The CDR3 has 18 residues. The DNA of the CDR3 is TGCGCCAGCAGCTTGAGGGGACAGGGGGCGTTCGGGGCCAACGTCCTGACTTTC. Protein product: CASSLRGQGAFGANVLTF. Full variable domain (outside the CDR3, taken from reference TRBV5-1 and TRBJ2-6): KAGVTQTPRYLIKTRGQQVTLSCSPISGHRSVSWYQQTPGQGLQFLFEYFSETQRNKGNFPGRFSGRQFSNSRSEMNVSTLELGDSALYLCASSLRGQGAFGANVLTFGAGSRLTVL.

V and J are TRBV19 and TRBJ1-1; no clear D. Germline CDR1 is LNHDA and CDR2 is SQIVND (reference sequence). Trimming left V 2 bases short and J 1 base short, with 17 bases between. This CDR3 has 17 residues. This CDR3 reads CASSIPVEVSQNTEAFF. The CDR3 DNA reads TGTGCCAGTAGTATACCGGTTGAGGTGTCCCAGAACACTGAAGCTTTCTTT.

This clonotype was found a few times. The V and J genes are TRBV10-3 and TRBJ2-7; the D call may be TRBD1 or TRBD2 (5 bases each). The V end was cut by 5 bases, the J end by 2 bases, with 19 bases between. Per germline, CDR1 ENHRY and CDR2 SYGVKD. The CDR3 totals 16 residues. The CDR3 region is CAISRTGTPETYEQYF. Written as DNA, the CDR3 is TGTGCCATCAGTCGGACCGGGACCCCGGAGACCTACGAGCAGTACTTC.

V gene TRBV12-3 or TRBV12-4 combines with J gene TRBJ2-5; D possibly corresponds to TRBD1 (5 bases). The CDR3 runs to 14 residues. Trimming cost V 6 bases and J 4 bases, with 15 bases left between them. The CDR3 sequence is CASSKTGAGETQYF. In DNA form, the CDR3 reads TGTGCCAGCAGCAAAACAGGTGCTGGAGAGACCCAGTACTTC.

The chain recombines TRBV11-2 with TRBJ1-3; tentative D call: TRBD1 (5 bases). V lost 4 bases to trimming and J lost 4 bases, with 11 bases between them. This CDR3 region has 14 residues. The germline gives CDR1 SGHAT, CDR2 FQNNGV. CDR3 in DNA: TGTGCCAGCAGCTCAACGGGGCAAGGAAACACCATATATTTT. It is translated as CASSSTGQGNTIYF. The whole variable domain, filled in from reference TRBV11-2 and TRBJ1-3, reads EAGVAQSPRYKIIEKRQSVAFWCNPISGHATLYWYQQILGQGPKLLIQFQNNGVVDDSQLPKDRFSAERLKGVDSTLKIQPAKLEDSAVYLCASSSTGQGNTIYFGEGSWLTVV.

This sequence joins TRBV29-1 and TRBJ2-7; tentative D call: TRBD1 (5 bases). Germline values: CDR1 SQVTM, CDR2 ANQGSEA. V lost 0 bases, J lost 1 base, and 10 bases lay in between. The CDR3 consists of 14 residues. Here the CDR3 reads CSVEDREGSYEQYF. The CDR3 DNA reads TGCAGCGTTGAAGACAGGGAAGGTTCCTACGAGCAGTACTTC.

The chain employs TRBV5-1 and TRBJ2-3, with TRBD2 identical over 8 bases. The V and J ends lost 0 bases and 2 bases, in that order; junction bases with no gene match: 8. This CDR3 spans 17 amino acids. The germline V gene encodes CDR1 SGHRS and CDR2 YFSETQ. This CDR3 is CASSLAETSVYTDTQYF. The CDR3 nucleotides are TGCGCCAGCAGCTTGGCCGAGACTAGCGTTTACACAGATACGCAGTATTTT.

The chain joins TRBV10-1 to TRBJ1-5; D may be TRBD1 (6 bases). Trimming removed 4 bases at V and 3 bases at J, with 7 bases between. The CDR3 length is 13 residues. Germline assignment: CDR1 WNHNN and CDR2 SYGVQD (reference sequence). The DNA for the CDR3 is TGCGCCAGCAGTGCAGGGGTCAATCAGCCCCAGCATTTT. This encodes CASSAGVNQPQHF.

The V and J genes are TRBV11-2 and TRBJ2-2; the D is unclear. Per the germline V gene, CDR1 is SGHAT and CDR2 is FQNNGV. The CDR3 sequence is 12 residues long. The germline V and J ends were trimmed by 1 base and 7 bases, with 4 bases remaining between them. The CDR3 reads CASSLVIGELFF. The CDR3 DNA follows: TGTGCCAGCAGCTTAGTGATCGGGGAGCTGTTTTTT.

The chain is built from TRBV7-9 and TRBJ2-5, with a possible D match to TRBD2 (6 bases). Per the germline V gene, CDR1 is SEHNR and CDR2 is FQNEAQ (reference sequence). The CDR3 is made up of 15 amino acids. Between the trimmed V and J ends, which lost 1 base and 4 bases, there was a span of 13 bases. This chain's CDR3 is CASSLVRRDGETQYF. CDR3 bases: TGTGCCAGCAGCTTAGTTAGGAGGGACGGAGAGACCCAGTACTTC.

The chain carries TRBV13 and TRBJ1-4; D is perhaps TRBD1 (5 bases). V was shortened by 0 bases and J by 5 bases, with 13 bases between the two germline ends. The CDR3 is 16 residues long. CDR1 and CDR2 from the germline V gene are PRHDT and FYEKMQ (reference sequence). CDR3 residues: CASSLGLGTENEKLFF. The CDR3 DNA reads as TGTGCCAGCAGCTTAGGCCTTGGGACGGAAAATGAAAAACTGTTTTTT. Full variable domain (rest looked up from reference TRBV13 and TRBJ1-4): AAGVIQSPRHLIKEKRETATLKCYPIPRHDTVYWYQQGPGQDPQFLISFYEKMQSDKGSIPDRFSAQQFSDYHSELNMSSLELGDSALYFCASSLGLGTENEKLFFGSGTQLSVL.

The chain links TRBV2 to TRBJ2-7; tentatively, D is TRBD1 (6 bases). Trimming took 4 bases from V and 6 from J, leaving 16 bases between them. CDR1 and CDR2 from the germline V gene are SNHLY and FYNNEI. This CDR3 is built from 14 residues. The CDR3 here is CASSAYRDLPEQYF. The CDR3 nucleotides read TGTGCCAGCAGTGCCTACAGGGATCTTCCCGAGCAGTACTTC.

This clonotype was detected only once. This rearrangement joins TRBV19 to TRBJ1-1; D is ambiguous. Germline CDR1 is LNHDA and CDR2 is SQIVND (reference sequence). The CDR3 is 13 amino acids. Trimming shortened V by 6 bases and J by 7 bases, and 15 bases separated the two germline ends. CDR3 in DNA: TGTGCCAGTAGGCCCAGTTGGGCAGGTGAAGCTTTCTTT. This codes for CASRPSWAGEAFF.

The chain couples TRBV12-3 or TRBV12-4 to TRBJ2-1, with 7 nucleotides matching TRBD2. The CDR3 is 15 residues long. V shed 8 bases and J 5 bases; nucleotides not matched to a gene: 12. This chain's CDR3 is CASPPAGTNNNEQFF. The CDR3 DNA is TGTGCCAGCCCCCCCGCCGGGACTAACAACAATGAGCAGTTCTTC.

V gene TRBV2 combines with J gene TRBJ2-3, with D possibly called TRBD1 or TRBD2 (5 bases each). With 0 bases removed from V and 3 bases from J, the gap between germline ends came to 16 bases. The CDR3 has 17 amino acids. From germline, CDR1 is SNHLY and CDR2 FYNNEI. As DNA, the CDR3 is TGTGCCAGCAGTGAAGCGGAGGACACGGACCTAACAGATACGCAGTATTTT. This gives the protein CASSEAEDTDLTDTQYF.

The chain recombines TRBV20-1 with TRBJ2-3; no clear D. Trimming took off 2 bases at V and 3 bases at J, with 15 bases between the two ends. The CDR3 extends over 15 amino acids. The germline V gene encodes CDR1 DFQATT and CDR2 SNEGSKA (reference sequence). CDR3 loop: CSARFYLTGTDTQYF. DNA for the CDR3: TGCAGTGCTAGATTTTACCTAACCGGGACAGATACGCAGTATTTT.

The chain combines TRBV29-1 with TRBJ2-1; 9 bases fit TRBD2. The germline gives CDR1 SQVTM, CDR2 ANQGSEA. The V segment lost 8 bases and the J segment 1 base; nucleotides outside the gene matches: 3. This CDR3 spans 13 amino acids. The CDR3 DNA is TGCAGCTGGCGGGGGGGTTCCTACAATGAGCAGTTCTTC. Its protein is CSWRGGSYNEQFF.

In this sample, this clonotype turned up once. V and J are TRBV20-1 and TRBJ1-1; D gene ambiguous. This CDR3 contains 11 residues. CDR1 and CDR2 from the germline V gene are DFQATT and SNEGSKA (reference sequence). Trimming removed 2 bases from V and 11 bases from J, with 12 bases in between. CDR3 loop: CSARPSSWAFF. As DNA, the CDR3 is TGCAGTGCTAGACCCTCTTCGTGGGCTTTCTTT.

The rearrangement joins TRBV14 to TRBJ2-3, with 8 bases lining up with TRBD1. This CDR3 region has 15 residues. Germline assignment: CDR1 SGHDN and CDR2 FVKESK. Unmatched junction bases numbered 9, after V lost 4 bases and J lost 6 bases. The CDR3 sequence: CASSRGQVHLDTQYF. The CDR3, as DNA: TGTGCCAGCAGCCGGGGACAGGTGCATCTCGATACGCAGTATTTT.

This clonotype was detected only once. V usage is TRBV7-9 and J usage is TRBJ1-2; TRBD1 is a possible D gene (5 bases). Deletions cut 6 bases from V and 4 bases from J, with 12 bases between. The CDR3 has 13 amino acids. The V gene's germline CDR1 is SEHNR and CDR2 FQNEAQ (reference sequence). The CDR3 loop is CASSNQGFYGYTF. The CDR3, as DNA: TGTGCCAGCAGTAACCAGGGCTTCTATGGCTACACCTTC.

The chain has TRBV7-9 and TRBJ2-7, with 11 bases lining up with TRBD1. V lost 4 bases to trimming and J lost 7 bases; unmatched junction nucleotides: 12. Per germline, CDR1 SEHNR and CDR2 FQNEAQ (reference sequence). This CDR3 is 16 amino acids long. Written as DNA, the CDR3 is TGTGCCAGCAGCTCTACGGGACAGGGGGTGACAGGGGAGCAGTACTTC. Translated, it gives CASSSTGQGVTGEQYF.

The chain uses TRBV7-9 and TRBJ2-1, with TRBD2 matching over 7 bases. The CDR3 contains 12 residues. Germline V gene sequence: CDR1 SEHNR, CDR2 FQNEAQ (reference sequence). Trimming at V came to 6 bases and at J to 10 bases, leaving 6 bases not matched to a gene. For the CDR3, the DNA is TGTGCCAGCAGGCCATTCGGGGGGGAGCAGTTCTTC. It is translated as CASRPFGGEQFF.

J is TRBJ2-1 and V is TRBV14; D gene ambiguous. The V end was cut by 3 bases, the J end by 5 bases, with 8 bases between. The CDR3 consists of 13 residues. Per the germline V gene, CDR1 is SGHDN and CDR2 is FVKESK. The chain's CDR3 is CASSQSQNNEQFF. Here the CDR3 DNA reads TGTGCCAGCAGCCAGAGCCAGAACAATGAGCAGTTCTTC.

The rearrangement joins TRBV6-5 to TRBJ2-1; 8 bases map to TRBD1. CDR1 and CDR2 (germline): MNHEY, SVGAGI. The CDR3 totals 12 residues. Trimming cost V 5 bases and J 7 bases; bases outside gene matches: 1. CDR3 sequence (DNA): TGTGCCAGCAGTGACAGGGGAAATGAGCAGTTCTTC. This encodes CASSDRGNEQFF.

The chain combines TRBV6-1 with TRBJ2-3; D is unclear. The CDR3 is made up of 15 amino acids. The germline CDR1 and CDR2 sequences are MNHNS and SASEGT. Trimming removed 3 bases from V and 0 bases from J, with 10 bases in between. The DNA of the CDR3 is TGTGCCAGCAGTGAGTTCCAATCTAGCACAGATACGCAGTATTTT. This encodes CASSEFQSSTDTQYF.

The CDR3 DNA is TGTGCCAGTAGTATAGGGGGCAACCTCCGGGACACCTATTACGAGCAGTACTTC. Its protein product is CASSIGGNLRDTYYEQYF. V is TRBV19 and J is TRBJ2-7; D may be TRBD1 (6 bases). Per germline, CDR1 LNHDA and CDR2 SQIVND (reference sequence). The CDR3 is 18 amino acids. V gave up 1 base and J gave up 4 bases, with 23 bases separating them.